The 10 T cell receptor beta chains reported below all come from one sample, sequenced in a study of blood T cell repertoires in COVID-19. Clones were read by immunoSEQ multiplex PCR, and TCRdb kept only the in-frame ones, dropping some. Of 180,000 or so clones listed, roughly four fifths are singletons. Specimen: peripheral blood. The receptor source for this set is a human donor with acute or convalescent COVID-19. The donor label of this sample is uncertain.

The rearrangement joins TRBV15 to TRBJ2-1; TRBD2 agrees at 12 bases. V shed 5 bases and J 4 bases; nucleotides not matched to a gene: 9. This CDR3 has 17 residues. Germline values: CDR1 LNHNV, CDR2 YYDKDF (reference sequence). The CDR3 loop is CATSARPLAGGYNEQFF. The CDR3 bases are TGTGCCACCAGCGCCCGACCGCTAGCGGGAGGGTACAATGAGCAGTTCTTC.

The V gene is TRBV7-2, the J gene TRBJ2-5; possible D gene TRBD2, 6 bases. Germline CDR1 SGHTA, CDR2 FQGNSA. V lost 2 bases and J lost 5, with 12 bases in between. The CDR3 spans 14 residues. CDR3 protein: CASSLQWGVETQYF. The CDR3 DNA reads TGTGCCAGCAGCTTACAATGGGGGGTGGAGACCCAGTACTTC.

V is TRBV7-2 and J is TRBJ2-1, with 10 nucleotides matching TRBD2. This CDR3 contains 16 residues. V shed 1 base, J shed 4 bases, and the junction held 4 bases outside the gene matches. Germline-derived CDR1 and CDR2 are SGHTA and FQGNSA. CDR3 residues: CASSLEASGSYNEQFF. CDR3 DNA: TGTGCCAGCAGCTTAGAGGCTAGCGGGAGTTACAATGAGCAGTTCTTC.

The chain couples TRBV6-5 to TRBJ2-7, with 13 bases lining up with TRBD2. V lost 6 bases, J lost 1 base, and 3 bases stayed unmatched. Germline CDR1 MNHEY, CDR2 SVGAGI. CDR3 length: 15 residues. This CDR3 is CASRVLAGGSYEQYF. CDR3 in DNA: TGTGCCAGCAGGGTACTAGCGGGAGGGTCCTACGAGCAGTACTTC.

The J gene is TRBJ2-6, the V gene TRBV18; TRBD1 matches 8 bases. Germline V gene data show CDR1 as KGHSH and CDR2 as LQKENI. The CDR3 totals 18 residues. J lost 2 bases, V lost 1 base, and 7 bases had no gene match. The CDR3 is CASSPQRQGLAGANVLTF. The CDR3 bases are TGTGCCAGCTCACCACAGAGACAGGGGTTAGCTGGGGCCAACGTCCTGACTTTC. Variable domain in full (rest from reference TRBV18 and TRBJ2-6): NAGVMQNPRHLVRRRGQEARLRCSPMKGHSHVYWYRQLPEEGLKFMVYLQKENIIDESGMPKERFSAEFPKEGPSILRIQQVVRGDSAAYFCASSPQRQGLAGANVLTFGAGSRLTVL.

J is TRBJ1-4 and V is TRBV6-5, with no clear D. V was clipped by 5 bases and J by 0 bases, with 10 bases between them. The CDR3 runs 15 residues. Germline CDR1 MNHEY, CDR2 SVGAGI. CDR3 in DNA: TGTGCCAGCAGTCTAGGTTTTGCAACTAATGAAAAACTGTTTTTT. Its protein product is CASSLGFATNEKLFF.

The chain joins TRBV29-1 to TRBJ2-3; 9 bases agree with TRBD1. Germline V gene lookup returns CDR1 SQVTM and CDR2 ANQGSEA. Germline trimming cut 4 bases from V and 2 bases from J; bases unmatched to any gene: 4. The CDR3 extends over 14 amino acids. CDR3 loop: CSVADRGNTDTQYF. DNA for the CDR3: TGCAGCGTTGCTGACAGGGGGAACACAGATACGCAGTATTTT.

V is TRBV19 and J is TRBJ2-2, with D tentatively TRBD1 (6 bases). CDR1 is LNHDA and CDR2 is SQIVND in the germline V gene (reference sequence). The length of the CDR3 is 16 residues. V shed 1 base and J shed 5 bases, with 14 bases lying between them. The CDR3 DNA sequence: TGTGCCAGTAGTATAGTGGGGACAAGGTTGACCGGGGAGCTGTTTTTT. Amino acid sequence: CASSIVGTRLTGELFF.

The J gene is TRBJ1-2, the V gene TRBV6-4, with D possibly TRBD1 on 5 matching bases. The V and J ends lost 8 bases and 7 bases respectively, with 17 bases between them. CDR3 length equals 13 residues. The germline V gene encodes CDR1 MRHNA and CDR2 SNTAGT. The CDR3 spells CASERTRGGGYTF. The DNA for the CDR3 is TGTGCCAGCGAAAGAACGAGGGGAGGTGGCTACACCTTC.

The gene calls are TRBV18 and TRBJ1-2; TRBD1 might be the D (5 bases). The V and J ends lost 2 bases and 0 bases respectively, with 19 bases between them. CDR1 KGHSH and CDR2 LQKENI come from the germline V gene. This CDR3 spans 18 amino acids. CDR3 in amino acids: CASSPTGQGPLSNYGYTF. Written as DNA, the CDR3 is TGTGCCAGCTCACCAACCGGGCAGGGTCCCCTTTCTAACTATGGCTACACCTTC. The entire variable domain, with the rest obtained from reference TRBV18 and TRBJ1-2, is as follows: NAGVMQNPRHLVRRRGQEARLRCSPMKGHSHVYWYRQLPEEGLKFMVYLQKENIIDESGMPKERFSAEFPKEGPSILRIQQVVRGDSAAYFCASSPTGQGPLSNYGYTFGSGTRLTVV.